This T cell receptor beta chain was sequenced for a study of blood T cell repertoires in COVID-19. The CDR3 sequence is 13 residues long. The V end was cut by 6 bases, the J end by 2 bases, with 11 bases between. Germline CDR1 and CDR2: MDHEN and SYDVKM. Libraries were prepared by immunoSEQ multiplex PCR; TCRdb keeps only in-frame clonotypes and omits some of them. Here the sample spans 60,000 to 75,000 clones, 91% being singletons. The chain uses TRBV28 and TRBJ2-7, with TRBD1 as a possible D gene (6 bases). Material: peripheral blood. The sequence was collected from a man in his forties with COVID-19, enrolled during active disease. The CDR3 protein is CASSRTAPYEQYF. The CDR3 coding sequence is TGTGCCAGCAGCCGGACAGCGCCCTACGAGCAGTACTTC.